Following are 5 T cell receptor beta chains from one sample sequenced in a study of control samples from healthy donors and cancer patients. Assay used: immunoSEQ multiplex PCR; TCRdb lists only in-frame clones, some missing. The repertoire holds 90,000 or so clones, with around 81% as singletons. The sample was blood. These receptors originate from a man in his thirties or forties in good health.

The rearrangement joins TRBV7-9 to TRBJ2-1; TRBD2 aligns across 11 bases. The V gene end was trimmed by 5 bases and the J gene end by 7 bases; junction bases not matched to a gene: 13. Germline loops: CDR1 SEHNR, CDR2 FQNEAQ (reference sequence). There are 17 residues in the CDR3. CDR3 DNA sequence: TGTGCCAGCAGCCCCCGAGGTAGCGGGGGGGCGGAAAATGAGCAGTTCTTC. Residues: CASSPRGSGGAENEQFF.

This chain uses TRBV6-6 with TRBJ1-1; 7 nucleotides match TRBD1. Germline CDR1 MNHNY, CDR2 SVGAGI (reference sequence). The length of the CDR3 is 13 residues. The trim removed 5 bases at V and 1 base at J, leaving 1 base unmatched. This chain's CDR3 is CASSRDRNTEAFF. CDR3 in DNA: TGTGCCAGCAGTAGGGACAGGAACACTGAAGCTTTCTTT.

The genes are TRBV5-1 and TRBJ2-1; 7 positions agree with TRBD1. With 4 bases clipped from V and 2 bases from J, the junction kept 6 bases outside the gene matches. Germline CDR1 is SGHRS and CDR2 is YFSETQ. The CDR3 has 15 residues. CDR3 sequence (DNA): TGCGCCAGCAGCCAACAGGGGAATCCCTACAATGAGCAGTTCTTC. As protein: CASSQQGNPYNEQFF. Complete variable domain (other parts from reference TRBV5-1 and TRBJ2-1): KAGVTQTPRYLIKTRGQQVTLSCSPISGHRSVSWYQQTPGQGLQFLFEYFSETQRNKGNFPGRFSGRQFSNSRSEMNVSTLELGDSALYLCASSQQGNPYNEQFFGPGTRLTVL.

The chain uses TRBV11-2 and TRBJ1-1, with D possibly matching TRBD1 (6 bases). This CDR3 has 15 residues. The germline V gene encodes CDR1 SGHAT and CDR2 FQNNGV. V dropped 1 base and J dropped 6 bases, with 15 bases sitting between them. CDR3: CASSLGIWDTSEAFF. The CDR3 region has the DNA TGTGCCAGCAGCTTAGGCATTTGGGACACATCTGAAGCTTTCTTT.

The chain combines TRBV5-1 with TRBJ2-3; the match to TRBD1 covers 8 bases. The CDR3 has 16 amino acids. V lost 2 bases, J lost 1 base, and 6 bases stayed unmatched. Germline V gene data show CDR1 as SGHRS and CDR2 as YFSETQ. As DNA, the CDR3 is TGCGCCAGCAGCTTTTCAGGGGGCATGGGCACAGATACGCAGTATTTT. It specifies CASSFSGGMGTDTQYF.